A selection of T cell receptor beta chains follows, all from one sample in a study of blood T cell repertoires in COVID-19. TCRdb's copy holds only in-frame clones and misses some; the assay was immunoSEQ multiplex PCR. Found here are fewer than 350,000 clones, 81% of them singletons; the top ten hold just under 3%. Sequenced sample: peripheral blood. The receptors come from a woman in her fifties or sixties with active or convalescent COVID-19. Both conserved end residues are part of each CDR3. D genes are given only for firm matches. Clone size appears in some rows only: once, few, many, or a class for an expanded clone.

DNA,CDR3,D,size,J,V
TGTGCCAGCAGCTTAATATCGGGGCTAGCGGGGGCCCCCAAAGAGACCCAGTACTTC,CASSLISGLAGAPKETQYF,TRBD2,.,TRBJ2-5,TRBV7-2
TGTGCCAGCAGCTTGGACAGGACAGATACGCAGTATTTT,CASSLDRTDTQYF,.,.,TRBJ2-3,TRBV5-6
TGTGCCAGTAGTAAGGAAACCCCCCTAGACGAGCAGTACTTC,CASSKETPLDEQYF,.,.,TRBJ2-7,TRBV19
TGTGCCAGCCACGCCACAGGGCAAAGTTCACCCCTCCACTTT,CASHATGQSSPLHF,.,.,TRBJ1-6,TRBV2
TGCAGTGCTACAGGGAACTATGGCTACACCTTC,CSATGNYGYTF,.,.,TRBJ1-2,TRBV20-1
TGTGCCAGTAGTCACTTCTCGCGGGGCGTGAACACTGAAGCTTTCTTT,CASSHFSRGVNTEAFF,.,few,TRBJ1-1,TRBV19
TGTGCCAGCAGTCAGGACAGGCGGTATGGCTACACCTTC,CASSQDRRYGYTF,TRBD1,.,TRBJ1-2,TRBV27
TGTGCCAGCAGCTTACGGGGAAGTCGGGGCTATGGCTACACCTTC,CASSLRGSRGYGYTF,.,once,TRBJ1-2,TRBV13
TGTGCCAGCAGCTTAGACAGCCAGCTGTTCTATGGCTACACCTTC,CASSLDSQLFYGYTF,.,.,TRBJ1-2,TRBV7-2
TGTGCCAGCAGCTTGAACTGGGGCTCCGATACGCAGTATTTT,CASSLNWGSDTQYF,.,.,TRBJ2-3,TRBV5-8
TGTGCCAGTAGTATCAGGGGCGCTGAAGCTTTCTTT,CASSIRGAEAFF,.,.,TRBJ1-1,TRBV19
TGTGCCAGCAGCTTTGGACAGGGGGGAGCTTTCTTT,CASSFGQGGAFF,TRBD1,many,TRBJ1-1,TRBV11-2
TGCGCCAGCGGGTCCAGGGGGTGGGCGGAAGAGACCCAGTACTTC,CASGSRGWAEETQYF,TRBD1,.,TRBJ2-5,TRBV5-1